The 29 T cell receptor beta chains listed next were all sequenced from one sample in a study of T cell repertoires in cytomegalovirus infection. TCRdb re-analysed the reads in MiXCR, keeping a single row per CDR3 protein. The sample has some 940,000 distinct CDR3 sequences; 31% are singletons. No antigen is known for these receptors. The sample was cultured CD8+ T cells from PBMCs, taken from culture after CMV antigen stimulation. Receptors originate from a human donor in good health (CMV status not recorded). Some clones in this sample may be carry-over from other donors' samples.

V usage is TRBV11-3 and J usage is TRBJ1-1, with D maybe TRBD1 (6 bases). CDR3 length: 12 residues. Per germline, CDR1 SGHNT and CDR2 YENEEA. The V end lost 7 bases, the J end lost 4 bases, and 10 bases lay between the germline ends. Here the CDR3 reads CASNSRGTEAFF. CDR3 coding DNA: TGTGCCAGCAACTCCAGGGGCACTGAAGCTTTCTTT.

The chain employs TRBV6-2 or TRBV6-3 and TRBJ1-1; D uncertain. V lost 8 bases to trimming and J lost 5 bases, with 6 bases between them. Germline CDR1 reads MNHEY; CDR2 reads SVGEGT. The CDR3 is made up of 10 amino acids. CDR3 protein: CASDPTEAFF. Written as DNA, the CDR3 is TGTGCCAGCGACCCTACTGAAGCTTTCTTT.

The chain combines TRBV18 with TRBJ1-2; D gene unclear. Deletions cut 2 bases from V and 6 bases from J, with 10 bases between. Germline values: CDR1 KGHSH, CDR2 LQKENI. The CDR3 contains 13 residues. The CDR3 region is CASSPGSLDGYTF. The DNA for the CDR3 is TGTGCCAGCTCACCAGGGTCACTGGATGGCTACACCTTC.

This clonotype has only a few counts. The CDR3 DNA reads as TGTGCCAGCAGCTTAGGACTCGACAGCGAGACCCAGTACTTC. It yields the protein CASSLGLDSETQYF. V and J are TRBV7-2 and TRBJ2-5; D may be TRBD1 (5 bases). Trimming cost V 1 base and J 5 bases, with 11 bases left between them. This CDR3 contains 14 residues. CDR1 SGHTA and CDR2 FQGNSA come from the germline V gene.

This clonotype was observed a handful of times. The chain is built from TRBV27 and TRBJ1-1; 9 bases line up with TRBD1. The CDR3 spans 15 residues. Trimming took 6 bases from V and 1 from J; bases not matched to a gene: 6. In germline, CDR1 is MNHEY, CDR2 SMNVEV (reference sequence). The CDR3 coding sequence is TGTGCCAGCAGACCGGGACAGGGTGGGAACACTGAAGCTTTCTTT. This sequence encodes CASRPGQGGNTEAFF.

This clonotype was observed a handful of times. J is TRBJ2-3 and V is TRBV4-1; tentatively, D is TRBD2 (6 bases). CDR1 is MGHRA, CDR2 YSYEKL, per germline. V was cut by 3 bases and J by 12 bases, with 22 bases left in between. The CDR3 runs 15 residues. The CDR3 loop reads CASSHGGTSWDLQYF. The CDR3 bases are TGCGCCAGCAGCCATGGTGGTACGTCCTGGGACTTACAGTATTTT.

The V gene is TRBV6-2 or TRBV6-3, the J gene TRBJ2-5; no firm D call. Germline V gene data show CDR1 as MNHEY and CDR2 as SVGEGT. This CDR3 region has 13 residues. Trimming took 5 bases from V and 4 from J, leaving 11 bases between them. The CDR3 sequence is CASSESGGETQYF. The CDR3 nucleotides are TGTGCCAGCAGTGAATCAGGTGGAGAGACCCAGTACTTC.

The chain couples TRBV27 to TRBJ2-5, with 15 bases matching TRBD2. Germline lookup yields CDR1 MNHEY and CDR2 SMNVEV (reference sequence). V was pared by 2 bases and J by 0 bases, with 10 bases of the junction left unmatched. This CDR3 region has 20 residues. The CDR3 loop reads CASSLHPPRTSGGDQETQYF. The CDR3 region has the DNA TGTGCCAGCAGTTTACACCCCCCGAGGACTAGCGGGGGGGACCAAGAGACCCAGTACTTC.

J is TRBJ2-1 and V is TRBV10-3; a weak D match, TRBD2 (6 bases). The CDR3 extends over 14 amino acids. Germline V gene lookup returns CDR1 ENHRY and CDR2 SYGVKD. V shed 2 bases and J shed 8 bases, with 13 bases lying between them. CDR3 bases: TGTGCCATCAGTGAGCCCGCGGGGAGCCATGAGCAGTTCTTC. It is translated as CAISEPAGSHEQFF.

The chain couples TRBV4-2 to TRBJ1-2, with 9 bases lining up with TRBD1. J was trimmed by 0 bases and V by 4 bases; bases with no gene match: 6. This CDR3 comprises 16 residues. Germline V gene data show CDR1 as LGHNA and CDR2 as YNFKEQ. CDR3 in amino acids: CASSPRDRDANYGYTF. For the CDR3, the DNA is TGTGCCAGCAGCCCGAGGGACAGGGATGCTAACTATGGCTACACCTTC.

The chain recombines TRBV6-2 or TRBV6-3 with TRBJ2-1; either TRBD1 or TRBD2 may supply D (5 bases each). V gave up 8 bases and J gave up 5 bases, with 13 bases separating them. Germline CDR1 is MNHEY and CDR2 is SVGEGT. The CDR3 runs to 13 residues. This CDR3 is CASSPGRHNEQFF. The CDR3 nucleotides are TGTGCCAGCTCCCCGGGGCGCCACAATGAGCAGTTCTTC.

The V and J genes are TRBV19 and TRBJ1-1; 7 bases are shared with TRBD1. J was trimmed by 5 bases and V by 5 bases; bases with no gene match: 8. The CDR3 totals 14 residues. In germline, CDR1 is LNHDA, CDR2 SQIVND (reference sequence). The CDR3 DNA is TGTGCCAGTAGTTACCGGGACAGAACGACTGAAGCTTTCTTT. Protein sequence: CASSYRDRTTEAFF.

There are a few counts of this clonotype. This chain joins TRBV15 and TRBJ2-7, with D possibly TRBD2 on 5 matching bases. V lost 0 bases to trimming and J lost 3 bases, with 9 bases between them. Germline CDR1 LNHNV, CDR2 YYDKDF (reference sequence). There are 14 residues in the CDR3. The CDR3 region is CATSRDRGVYEQYF. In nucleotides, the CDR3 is TGTGCCACCAGCAGAGATCGGGGAGTCTACGAGCAGTACTTC.

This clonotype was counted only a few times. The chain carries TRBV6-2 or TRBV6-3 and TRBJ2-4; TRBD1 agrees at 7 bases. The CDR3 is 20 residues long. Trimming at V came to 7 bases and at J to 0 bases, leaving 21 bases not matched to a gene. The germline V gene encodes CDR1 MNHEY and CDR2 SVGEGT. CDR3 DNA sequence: TGTGCCAGCACCCGAGATACAGGGGCACCTCTTCTATTAGCCAAAAACATTCAGTACTTC. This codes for CASTRDTGAPLLLAKNIQYF.

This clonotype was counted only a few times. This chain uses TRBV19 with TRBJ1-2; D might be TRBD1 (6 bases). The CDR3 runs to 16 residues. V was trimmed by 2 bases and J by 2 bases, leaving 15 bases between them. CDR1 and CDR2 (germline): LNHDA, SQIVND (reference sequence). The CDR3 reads CASSITGTRVNYGYTF. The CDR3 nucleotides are TGTGCCAGTAGTATAACGGGGACACGCGTAAACTATGGCTACACCTTC.

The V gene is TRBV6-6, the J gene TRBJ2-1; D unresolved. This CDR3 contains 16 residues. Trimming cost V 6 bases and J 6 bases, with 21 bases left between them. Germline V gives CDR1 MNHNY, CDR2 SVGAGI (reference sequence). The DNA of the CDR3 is TGTGCCAGCAGCGCAGAAGGGCAATTTATGGCCAATGAGCAGTTCTTC. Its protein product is CASSAEGQFMANEQFF.

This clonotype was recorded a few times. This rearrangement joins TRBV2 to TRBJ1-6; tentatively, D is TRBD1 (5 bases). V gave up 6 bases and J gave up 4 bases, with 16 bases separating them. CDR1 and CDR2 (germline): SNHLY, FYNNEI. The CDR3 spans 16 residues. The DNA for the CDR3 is TGTGCCAGCAGACTCCCCAGGGACTCTTATAATTCACCCCTCCACTTT. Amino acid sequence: CASRLPRDSYNSPLHF.

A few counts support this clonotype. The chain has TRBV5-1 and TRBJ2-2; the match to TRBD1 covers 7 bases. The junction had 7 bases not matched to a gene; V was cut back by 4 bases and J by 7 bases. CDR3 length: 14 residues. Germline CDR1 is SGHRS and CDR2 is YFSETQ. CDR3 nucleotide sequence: TGCGCCAGCAGCCGTACAGGGGTGAACGGGGAGCTGTTTTTT. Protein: CASSRTGVNGELFF.

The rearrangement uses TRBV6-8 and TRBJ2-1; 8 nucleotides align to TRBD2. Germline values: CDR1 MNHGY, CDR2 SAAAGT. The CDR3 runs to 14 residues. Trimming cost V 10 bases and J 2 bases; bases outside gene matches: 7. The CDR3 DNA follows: TGTGCCACCTACAACGGGGGGGCCTACAATGAGCAGTTCTTC. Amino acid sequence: CATYNGGAYNEQFF.

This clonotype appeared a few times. The CDR3 nucleotides read TGTGCCAGCAGCTACCCCCGCCAGGGCGGAAGAAACACCATATATTTT. It specifies CASSYPRQGGRNTIYF. The rearrangement uses TRBV5-5 and TRBJ1-3, with D maybe TRBD1 (5 bases). The CDR3 covers 16 residues. V shed 3 bases and J shed 5 bases, with 18 bases lying between them. Germline values: CDR1 SGHKS, CDR2 YYEKEE (reference sequence).

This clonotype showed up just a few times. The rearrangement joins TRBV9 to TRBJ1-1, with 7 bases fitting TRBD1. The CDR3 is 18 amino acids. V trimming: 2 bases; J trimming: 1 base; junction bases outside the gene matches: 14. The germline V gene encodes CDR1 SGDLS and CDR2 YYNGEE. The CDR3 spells CASSVLVGMDRTNTEAFF. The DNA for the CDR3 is TGTGCCAGCAGCGTCCTGGTTGGGATGGACAGGACGAACACTGAAGCTTTCTTT.

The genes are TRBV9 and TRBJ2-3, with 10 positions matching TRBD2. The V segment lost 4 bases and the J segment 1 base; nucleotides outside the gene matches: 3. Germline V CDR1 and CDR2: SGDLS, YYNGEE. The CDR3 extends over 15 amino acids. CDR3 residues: CASSMSGGGTDTQYF. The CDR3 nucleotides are TGTGCCAGCAGCATGAGCGGGGGGGGCACAGATACGCAGTATTTT.

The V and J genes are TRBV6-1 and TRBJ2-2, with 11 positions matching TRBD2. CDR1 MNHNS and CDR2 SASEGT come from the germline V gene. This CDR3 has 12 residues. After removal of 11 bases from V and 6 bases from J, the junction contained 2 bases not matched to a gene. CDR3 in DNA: TGTGCCTTAGCGGGGGGGCCCGGGGAGCTGTTTTTT. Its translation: CALAGGPGELFF.

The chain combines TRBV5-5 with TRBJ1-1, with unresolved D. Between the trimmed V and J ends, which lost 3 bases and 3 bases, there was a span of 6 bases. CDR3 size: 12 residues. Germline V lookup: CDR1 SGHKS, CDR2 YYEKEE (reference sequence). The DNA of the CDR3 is TGTGCCAGCAGCTGGGAACACACTGAAGCTTTCTTT. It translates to CASSWEHTEAFF.

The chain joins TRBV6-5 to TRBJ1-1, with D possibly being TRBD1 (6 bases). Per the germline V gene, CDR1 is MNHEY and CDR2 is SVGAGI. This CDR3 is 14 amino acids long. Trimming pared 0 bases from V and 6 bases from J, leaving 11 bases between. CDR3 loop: CASSYSRTDSEAFF. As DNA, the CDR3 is TGTGCCAGCAGTTACTCCAGGACAGACTCTGAAGCTTTCTTT.

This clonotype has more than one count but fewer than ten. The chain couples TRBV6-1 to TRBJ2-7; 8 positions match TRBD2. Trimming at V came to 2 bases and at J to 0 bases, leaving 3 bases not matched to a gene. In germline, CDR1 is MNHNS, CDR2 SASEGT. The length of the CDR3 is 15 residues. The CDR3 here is CASSEKREISYEQYF. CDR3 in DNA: TGTGCCAGCAGTGAAAAGCGGGAGATCTCCTACGAGCAGTACTTC.

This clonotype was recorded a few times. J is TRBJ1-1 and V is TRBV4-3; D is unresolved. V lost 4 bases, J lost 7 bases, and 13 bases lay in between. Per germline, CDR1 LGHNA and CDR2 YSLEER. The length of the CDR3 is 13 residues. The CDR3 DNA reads TGCGCCAGCAGCCCCCCGGACGGTTATGAAGCTTTCTTT. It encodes CASSPPDGYEAFF.

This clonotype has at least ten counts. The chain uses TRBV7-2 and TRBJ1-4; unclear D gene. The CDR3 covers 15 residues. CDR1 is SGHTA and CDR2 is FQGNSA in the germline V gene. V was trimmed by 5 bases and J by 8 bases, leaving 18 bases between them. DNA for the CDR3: TGTGCCAGCAGCCCCCGGACTGGGCAAGGGGAAAAACTGTTTTTT. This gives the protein CASSPRTGQGEKLFF.

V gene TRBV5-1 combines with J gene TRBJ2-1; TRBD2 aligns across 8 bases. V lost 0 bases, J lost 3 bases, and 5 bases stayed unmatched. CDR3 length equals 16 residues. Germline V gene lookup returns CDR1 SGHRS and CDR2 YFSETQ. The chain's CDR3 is CASSLEMAGGYNEQFF. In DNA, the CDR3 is TGCGCCAGCAGCTTGGAGATGGCGGGGGGCTACAATGAGCAGTTCTTC. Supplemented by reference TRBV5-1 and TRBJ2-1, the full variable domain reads KAGVTQTPRYLIKTRGQQVTLSCSPISGHRSVSWYQQTPGQGLQFLFEYFSETQRNKGNFPGRFSGRQFSNSRSEMNVSTLELGDSALYLCASSLEMAGGYNEQFFGPGTRLTVL.